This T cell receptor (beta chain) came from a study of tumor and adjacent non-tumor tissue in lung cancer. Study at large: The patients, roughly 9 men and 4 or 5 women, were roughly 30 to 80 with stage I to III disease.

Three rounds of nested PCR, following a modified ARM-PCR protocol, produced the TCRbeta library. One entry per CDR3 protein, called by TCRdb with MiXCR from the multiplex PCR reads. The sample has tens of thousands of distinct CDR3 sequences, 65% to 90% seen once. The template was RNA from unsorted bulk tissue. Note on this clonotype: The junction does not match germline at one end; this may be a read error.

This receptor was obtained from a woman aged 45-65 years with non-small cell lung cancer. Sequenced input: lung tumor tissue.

The CDR3 sequence: CASSQGGTWNQAQHF. CDR3 nucleotides: TGTGCCAGCAGCCAAGGTGGTACATGGAATCAGGCCCAGCATTTT. This chain joins TRBV4-2 and TRBJ1-5; D uncertain. Per the germline V gene, CDR1 is LGHNA and CDR2 is YNFKEQ. The CDR3 totals 15 residues.